Listed below are T cell receptor beta chains from one sample, sequenced in a study of cytomegalovirus exposure and HLA in healthy donors. Sequencing used immunoSEQ multiplex PCR; TCRdb keeps in-frame clones, though not all of them. The table lists around 150,000 clones, 55% to 70% of them singletons, with over 2.5% in the top ten. The sequenced sample consisted of PBMCs. These receptors all stem from a woman aged 25-40 years in good health and CMV-seropositive. CDR3s include the opening cysteine and the closing phenylalanine or tryptophan. Fields, in order: V gene, clone size, CDR3 length, D gene, J gene, CDR3 DNA, CDR3 protein. The D gene is left open where the match is weak. Size values are once, few and many counts, or a class for expanded clones, and some rows have none.

>TRBV6-5|-|14|TRBD1|TRBJ1-2
TGTGCCAGCAGTTCGTTGACAGGGAACTATGGCTACACCTTC
CASSSLTGNYGYTF
>TRBV29-1|few|13|-|TRBJ1-1
TGCAGCGTTGACCTTGCGATGAACACTGAAGCTTTCTTT
CSVDLAMNTEAFF
>TRBV4-1|once|16|TRBD1|TRBJ2-7
TGCGCCAGCAGCCGTGAACAGGGGTCTAGCTCCTACGAGCAGTACTTC
CASSREQGSSSYEQYF
>TRBV5-1|-|18|TRBD1|TRBJ2-2
TGCGCCAGCAGCTCCGTCCCGGGACAGGGATCGAACACCGGGGAGCTGTTTTTT
CASSSVPGQGSNTGELFF
>TRBV6-5|-|15|-|TRBJ1-1
TGTGCCAGCAGTTACTCGATTTACGGGGGAACTGAAGCTTTCTTT
CASSYSIYGGTEAFF
>TRBV28|few|14|TRBD1|TRBJ1-5
TGTGCCAGCAGTTTGGAAGGGGGCTGGCAGCCCCAGCATTTT
CASSLEGGWQPQHF
>TRBV5-1|-|15|-|TRBJ2-5
TGCGCCAGCAGCTTGCATGGACAGTCTCCTGAGACCCAGTACTTC
CASSLHGQSPETQYF
>TRBV10-3|-|14|-|TRBJ1-5
TGTGCCATCAGTGTTGCGGGGGTCAATCAGCCCCAGCATTTT
CAISVAGVNQPQHF
>TRBV4-1|-|14|-|TRBJ2-1
TGCGCCAGCAGCCATCTAGGCTCCTACAATGAGCAGTTCTTC
CASSHLGSYNEQFF
>TRBV27|few|13|-|TRBJ2-7
TGTGCCAGCAGCCCCGGGACACCCTACGAGCAGTACTTC
CASSPGTPYEQYF
>TRBV4-1|-|14|-|TRBJ2-1
TGCGCCAGCAGCTCGGGCGGGCAGTTATATGAGCAGTTCTTC
CASSSGGQLYEQFF
>TRBV28|-|14|-|TRBJ1-2
TGTGCCAGCACCTCAGGGTTGGGTAACTATGGCTACACCTTC
CASTSGLGNYGYTF
>TRBV7-9|once|12|-|TRBJ1-6
TGTGCCAGCAGCCTGCAGAATTCACCCCTCCACTTT
CASSLQNSPLHF
>TRBV27|few|13|-|TRBJ2-7
TGTGCCAGCAGTTTCAGCCAGGGCTACGAGCAGTACTTC
CASSFSQGYEQYF
>TRBV10-3|-|16|TRBD1|TRBJ2-7
TGTGCCATCAGTGTTTTGGACAGGCAAAGTTCCTACGAGCAGTACTTC
CAISVLDRQSSYEQYF
>TRBV19|-|14|TRBD1|TRBJ2-7
TGTGCCAGTAGTATAGGACAGGGGGCCTACGAGCAGTACTTC
CASSIGQGAYEQYF
>TRBV7-8|-|14|TRBD1|TRBJ2-1
TGTGCCAGCAGCTCCTGGACAGGGTACAATGAGCAGTTCTTC
CASSSWTGYNEQFF
>TRBV5-1|-|15|TRBD2|TRBJ2-1
TGCGCCAGCAGCTTGGAGCTAGCGGGGAATAATGAGCAGTTCTTC
CASSLELAGNNEQFF
>TRBV5-4|few|15|-|TRBJ1-1
TGTGCCAGCTCCCAATCCACGGTAATGAACACTGAAGCTTTCTTT
CASSQSTVMNTEAFF
>TRBV2|few|15|-|TRBJ2-2
TGTGCCAGACAGGGAAGGAGTCGTAACACCGGGGAGCTGTTTTTT
CARQGRSRNTGELFF
>TRBV5-1|few|18|TRBD1|TRBJ2-5
TGCGCCAGCACCCTCTCGGACAGGGGGAAAGTGGCAGAAGAGACCCAGTACTTC
CASTLSDRGKVAEETQYF
>TRBV7-2|-|13|-|TRBJ1-2
TGTGCCAGCAGCCCTGGCAGGGTTAGTGGCTACACCTTC
CASSPGRVSGYTF
>TRBV4-2|few|14|-|TRBJ1-4
TGTGCCAGCAGCCAAGCGGGGTTACGGGAAAAACTGTTTTTT
CASSQAGLREKLFF
>TRBV7-3|few|16|-|TRBJ2-2
TGTGCCAGCAGCTTAATAGGACACGGGAACACCGGGGAGCTGTTTTTT
CASSLIGHGNTGELFF
>TRBV15|-|14|TRBD2|TRBJ2-1
TGTGCCACCCGACTAGCGGCGTCCTACAATGAGCAGTTCTTC
CATRLAASYNEQFF
>TRBV27|-|14|-|TRBJ1-2
TGTGCCAGCAGTCCCCGAGGTATTATAAGGGGCTACACCTTC
CASSPRGIIRGYTF
>TRBV11-2|-|13|TRBD2|TRBJ2-7
TGTGCCAGTAGCGGGGGCCTTACCTACGAGCAGTACTTC
CASSGGLTYEQYF
>TRBV6-5|-|12|-|TRBJ1-3
TGTGCCAGCCAGGGGATCGGAAACACCATATATTTT
CASQGIGNTIYF
>TRBV13|-|14|-|TRBJ2-7
TGTGCCAGCAGCTTAGGCCTGTCGGCGGACGAGCAGTACTTC
CASSLGLSADEQYF
>TRBV7-9|few|13|-|TRBJ2-7
TGTGCCAGCAGCTTATCGCCTACTAGGGAGCAGTACTTC
CASSLSPTREQYF
>TRBV29-1|once|11|-|TRBJ1-4
TGCAGCGCCAGGTCAAATGAAAAACTGTTTTTT
CSARSNEKLFF
>TRBV5-1|-|14|TRBD1|TRBJ2-7
TGCGCCAGCAGCTCAGGACGGCAGGGGGTCGAGCAGTACTTC
CASSSGRQGVEQYF
>TRBV30|-|14|TRBD2|TRBJ2-7
TGTGCCTGGAGTAGGTCTAGCGGCTCCTACGAGCAGTACTTC
CAWSRSSGSYEQYF
>TRBV2|-|13|-|TRBJ2-7
TGTGCCAGCAAAGGGGCCGGGGGAGAAGTTTCGTACTTC
CASKGAGGEVSYF
>TRBV5-4|-|13|-|TRBJ1-2
TGTGCCAGCAGCTCCCAGGGGATCTATGGCTACACCTTC
CASSSQGIYGYTF
>TRBV15|-|16|TRBD1|TRBJ1-1
TGTGCCACCAGCAGTCCCTCGCGGGACAGCAGATCTGAAGCTTTCTTT
CATSSPSRDSRSEAFF
>TRBV6-6|few|12|-|TRBJ1-1
TGTGCCAGCAGCCAAGCAGGGGCTGAAGCTTTCTTT
CASSQAGAEAFF
>TRBV28|-|14|-|TRBJ1-1
TGTGCCAGCAGTTTGGGGGGGATGAACACTGAAGCTTTCTTT
CASSLGGMNTEAFF
>TRBV7-3|-|13|-|TRBJ2-2
TGTGCCAGCAGCAACACGAACACCGGGGAGCTGTTTTTT
CASSNTNTGELFF
>TRBV5-5|-|16|-|TRBJ1-5
TGTGCCAGCAGCTTGGTCGCAGCGGCTTCCAATCAGCCCCAGCATTTT
CASSLVAAASNQPQHF
>TRBV2|-|14|-|TRBJ1-2
TGTGCCAGCAGTGAGCGCTCCAAGGGGAAGGGCTACACCTTC
CASSERSKGKGYTF
>TRBV15|-|18|TRBD2|TRBJ2-1
TGTGCCACCAGCAGAGTCTGGGGAGGGACTAGCGGGACCAATGAGCAGTTCTTC
CATSRVWGGTSGTNEQFF
>TRBV5-6|few|14|-|TRBJ1-5
TGTGCCAGCAGCTTGGCCGGGGGAGGTCAGCCCCAGCATTTT
CASSLAGGGQPQHF
>TRBV6-5|-|13|-|TRBJ1-2
TGTGCCAGCAGTCAGGGATCCGGCTATGGCTACACCTTC
CASSQGSGYGYTF
>TRBV5-1|-|14|-|TRBJ2-5
TGCGCCAGCAGCTTTATCGGGAGCGTAGAGACCCAGTACTTC
CASSFIGSVETQYF
>TRBV30|-|14|TRBD1|TRBJ1-1
TGTGCCTGGAGCGACCCAGGGGGGCGGACTGAAGCTTTCTTT
CAWSDPGGRTEAFF
>TRBV18|-|13|-|TRBJ1-1
TGTGCCAGCTCACCCCGAGGGGGAACTGAAGCTTTCTTT
CASSPRGGTEAFF
>TRBV10-1|-|17|TRBD1|TRBJ2-3
TGCGCCAGCAGTGAGTGGGGGGGACAGGGTAGGGGAGATACGCAGTATTTT
CASSEWGGQGRGDTQYF
>TRBV2|few|12|TRBD1|TRBJ2-7
TGTGCCAGCAGACAGGGGGATCACGAGCAGTACTTC
CASRQGDHEQYF
>TRBV13|-|14|TRBD1|TRBJ1-2
TGTGCCAGCAGCTGGGGGACAGGGACCAGGGGCTACACCTTC
CASSWGTGTRGYTF
>TRBV10-1|once|16|TRBD1|TRBJ1-4
TGCGCCAGCAGGGAGGACAGGGGACGGTCTAATGAAAAACTGTTTTTT
CASREDRGRSNEKLFF
>TRBV7-7|-|16|TRBD2|TRBJ2-5
TGTGCCAGCAGCTCAGGTGGGACTAGCATTGCGGAGACCCAGTACTTC
CASSSGGTSIAETQYF
>TRBV11-2|few|17|-|TRBJ2-6
TGTGCCAGCAGCTTAGACAGGGATGACTCTGGGGCCAACGTCCTGACTTTC
CASSLDRDDSGANVLTF
>TRBV5-1|few|16|TRBD2|TRBJ2-3
TGCGCCAGCAGCTCCGGACTAGCGGGGGACACAGATACGCAGTATTTT
CASSSGLAGDTDTQYF